Listed here are 21 T cell receptor beta chains from one sample, sequenced in a study of T cells in Graves' hyperthyroidism and ophthalmopathy. The TCR beta CDR3 regions underwent amplification using RNA transcripts as the source. The TCR CDR3 was amplified in a first-round RT-PCR using the HTBI primer set. TCRdb redid the calling of the multiplex PCR reads with MiXCR, one entry per CDR3 protein. The sample includes hundreds of thousands of distinct CDR3 sequences, around a quarter of them seen just once. The sequencing sample was made of blood. Receptors were obtained from a woman aged 30 to 39 with Graves' ophthalmopathy.

At least ten counts were recorded for this clonotype. The rearrangement joins TRBV20-1 to TRBJ2-7, with 12 nucleotides matching TRBD2. The germline CDR1 and CDR2 sequences are DFQATT and SNEGSKA (reference sequence). The CDR3 length is 16 residues. V dropped 6 bases and J dropped 3; count of bases not matched to a gene: 12. CDR3 loop: CSAGLRSGLAGYEQYF. As DNA, the CDR3 is TGCAGTGCGGGCCTACGATCGGGACTAGCGGGCTACGAGCAGTACTTC.

The chain couples TRBV5-1 to TRBJ2-3; the D gene is possibly TRBD2 (6 bases). CDR3 length: 14 residues. The germline CDR1 and CDR2 sequences are SGHRS and YFSETQ. V lost 2 bases to trimming and J lost 2 bases, with 9 bases between them. The CDR3 spells CASSFGTFTDTQYF. In nucleotides, the CDR3 is TGCGCCAGCAGCTTTGGGACTTTCACAGATACGCAGTATTTT.

Comment on this clonotype: Possible read error: a much larger clone is one base away. This chain links TRBV10-3 with TRBJ1-1; D call uncertain. The CDR3 extends over 14 amino acids. CDR1 ENHRY and CDR2 SYGVKD come from the germline V gene. The DNA for the CDR3 is TGTGCCATCAGTGAGCCGACCATGAACTCTGAAGCTTTCTTT. The encoded protein is CAISEPTMNSEAFF.

The table lists this clonotype with many counts. The chain is built from TRBV19 and TRBJ1-2, with TRBD1 matching over 10 bases. CDR1 and CDR2 from the germline V gene are LNHDA and SQIVND (reference sequence). The CDR3 sequence is 17 residues long. The trim removed 6 bases at V and 8 bases at J, leaving 18 bases unmatched. The CDR3, as DNA: TGTGCCAGTAGACCCGTGACAGGGGGCGCAGGGATATTCGGCTACACCTTC. As protein: CASRPVTGGAGIFGYTF.

A word on this clonotype: A much bigger clone sits one base away, suggesting this may be a read error. V and J are TRBV6-5 and TRBJ1-2; the match to TRBD1 covers 7 bases. CDR3 size: 14 residues. CDR1 MNHEY and CDR2 SVGAGI come from the germline V gene. DNA of the CDR3: TGTGCCAGCAGTTACCGTCGGGACAGCTATGGCTTCACCTTC. This sequence encodes CASSYRRDSYGFTF.

This clonotype was picked up many times. V usage is TRBV29-1 and J usage is TRBJ2-7; D not resolved. The ends were cut back, 6 bases at V and 2 bases at J, with 8 bases in the middle. The CDR3 is 11 amino acids. CDR1 and CDR2 from the germline V gene are SQVTM and ANQGSEA. The CDR3 loop is CSVDTAYEQYF. CDR3 DNA: TGCAGCGTCGATACAGCCTACGAGCAGTACTTC.

V usage is TRBV20-1 and J usage is TRBJ1-1; no clear D gene. The CDR3 loop spans 14 amino acids. V dropped 6 bases and J dropped 2 bases, with 16 bases sitting between them. Germline CDR1 and CDR2: DFQATT and SNEGSKA (reference sequence). The CDR3 nucleotides are TGCAGTGCAGCTACCCCCGGGTCTAACACTGAAGCTTTCTTT. It translates to CSAATPGSNTEAFF.

As regards this clonotype: A much larger clone is a single base away; this may be a read error. The final CDR3 position lacks the conserved phenylalanine or tryptophan, pointing to a likely read error. The V gene is TRBV20-1, the J gene TRBJ1-1; TRBD1 is a possible D gene (5 bases). The length of the CDR3 is 14 residues. Germline assignment: CDR1 DFQATT and CDR2 SNEGSKA (reference sequence). The V gene lost 0 bases and the J gene lost 1 base, with 9 bases spanning the gap. CDR3 sequence reads: CSAREWGTNTEAFL. CDR3 nucleotide sequence: TGCAGTGCTAGAGAATGGGGGACGAACACTGAAGCTTTCCTT.

This clonotype showed up just once. This sequence joins TRBV12-3 or TRBV12-4 and TRBJ1-2; D might be TRBD1 (6 bases). Trimming shortened V by 11 bases and J by 6 bases, and 13 bases separated the two germline ends. This CDR3 contains 11 residues. The CDR3 DNA is TGTGCCTCAGGGGCCTTGGATGGCTACACCTTC. Protein: CASGALDGYTF.

This clonotype was observed many times. The V and J genes are TRBV12-3 or TRBV12-4 and TRBJ1-1; no firm D call. V lost 4 bases to trimming and J lost 1 base, with 16 bases between them. The CDR3 length is 16 residues. This CDR3 reads CASSSNSPTGNTEAFF. The CDR3 DNA reads as TGTGCCAGCAGTTCAAACTCACCCACCGGGAACACTGAAGCTTTCTTT.

There are many counts of this clonotype. CDR3 in DNA: TGTGCCAGCTCACCAGGGGACAGAATGGACACTGAAGCTTTCTTT. Its protein is CASSPGDRMDTEAFF. The rearrangement joins TRBV18 to TRBJ1-1, with 7 nucleotides matching TRBD1. Trimming took 2 bases from V and 3 from J; bases not matched to a gene: 6. Looked up from germline, CDR1 is KGHSH and CDR2 is LQKENI. CDR3 length: 15 residues. The full variable domain, in which reference TRBV18 and TRBJ1-1 provide the parts outside the CDR3, is NAGVMQNPRHLVRRRGQEARLRCSPMKGHSHVYWYRQLPEEGLKFMVYLQKENIIDESGMPKERFSAEFPKEGPSILRIQQVVRGDSAAYFCASSPGDRMDTEAFFGQGTRLTVV.

The gene calls are TRBV4-3 and TRBJ2-2; TRBD2 aligns across 9 bases. V was pared by 0 bases and J by 8 bases, with 7 bases of the junction left unmatched. There are 16 residues in the CDR3. Germline CDR1 is LGHNA and CDR2 is YSLEER. The CDR3 region is CASSQDAGGPLGELFF. CDR3 sequence (DNA): TGCGCCAGCAGCCAAGATGCGGGGGGGCCTCTAGGGGAGCTGTTTTTT.

CDR3 in DNA: TGTGCCAGCAGGGATCAGGGATATAGTACGGAGACCCAGTACTTC. This sequence encodes CASRDQGYSTETQYF. V usage is TRBV2 and J usage is TRBJ2-5; tentative D call: TRBD1 (5 bases). The CDR3 has 15 residues. Germline assignment: CDR1 SNHLY and CDR2 FYNNEI. V was cut by 6 bases and J by 5 bases, with 19 bases left in between.

This clonotype came up a few times. The chain couples TRBV4-2 to TRBJ2-3, with 13 positions matching TRBD2. With V trimmed by 4 bases and J by 3 bases, 7 bases remained unmatched. The germline gives CDR1 LGHNA, CDR2 YNFKEQ. The CDR3 is 17 amino acids. The CDR3 region is CASSRGLAGERTDTQYF. The CDR3 DNA sequence: TGTGCCAGCAGCCGAGGACTAGCGGGAGAAAGAACAGATACGCAGTATTTT.

The CDR3 loop is CASPQDRNGYTF. The CDR3 DNA reads TGTGCCAGCCCCCAGGACCGTAATGGCTACACCTTC. The chain has TRBV7-2 and TRBJ1-2; D unresolved. Germline values: CDR1 SGHTA, CDR2 FQGNSA. The CDR3 is 12 residues long. The V gene lost 8 bases and the J gene lost 6 bases, with 13 bases spanning the gap.

This clonotype was seen repeatedly, ten times or more. The chain links TRBV12-3 or TRBV12-4 to TRBJ1-1; TRBD1 agrees at 7 bases. After removal of 5 bases from V and 0 bases from J, the junction contained 3 bases not matched to a gene. CDR3 length: 14 residues. The CDR3 region is CASSLRGLNTEAFF. CDR3 nucleotide sequence: TGTGCCAGCAGTCTCAGGGGGTTGAACACTGAAGCTTTCTTT.

This clonotype occurred many times. V and J are TRBV2 and TRBJ1-2; 7 bases are a match to TRBD1. Germline CDR1 and CDR2: SNHLY and FYNNEI. The CDR3 covers 17 residues. The junction had 12 bases not matched to a gene; V was cut back by 5 bases and J by 0 bases. CDR3 sequence reads: CASSTPWGTASNYGYTF. The CDR3 DNA sequence: TGTGCCAGCAGTACTCCCTGGGGGACAGCTTCTAACTATGGCTACACCTTC.

Of note for this clonotype: This may come from a read error, since a much larger clone is one base off. The chain couples TRBV20-1 to TRBJ2-7; D unclear. Deletions cut 5 bases from V and 0 bases from J, with 14 bases between. CDR3 length: 14 residues. Germline V lookup: CDR1 DFQATT, CDR2 SNEGSKA (reference sequence). The CDR3 region has the DNA TGCAGTGCTGCCCTCGTCCGGAGCTCCTACGAGCAGTACGTC. It translates to CSAALVRSSYEQYV.

About this clonotype itself: Lacking the conserved final phenylalanine or tryptophan, this CDR3 likely reflects a read error. The rearrangement links TRBV19 to TRBJ1-5; D might be TRBD1 (6 bases). Trimming pared 6 bases from V and 0 bases from J, leaving 18 bases between. The CDR3 is 17 residues long. Germline-derived CDR1 and CDR2 are LNHDA and SQIVND (reference sequence). The CDR3 sequence: CASRWAGVGYSNQPQHY. CDR3 bases: TGTGCCAGTAGATGGGCAGGGGTAGGGTATAGCAATCAGCCCCAGCATTAT.

At least ten counts were recorded for this clonotype. The J gene is TRBJ1-2, the V gene TRBV2; D is perhaps TRBD1 (6 bases). CDR3 size: 13 residues. V gave up 7 bases and J gave up 2 bases, with 11 bases separating them. Germline CDR1 SNHLY, CDR2 FYNNEI. CDR3 nucleotides: TGTGCCAGCAACGGACAGACAAACTATGGCTACACCTTC. Translated, it gives CASNGQTNYGYTF.

J is TRBJ1-2 and V is TRBV6-1; D uncertain. The CDR3 has 16 amino acids. Germline V gene data show CDR1 as MNHNS and CDR2 as SASEGT. V was shortened by 0 bases and J by 8 bases, with 19 bases between the two germline ends. CDR3 DNA: TGTGCCAGCAGTGAAGCGCGGCCAGGCGATATAGGGGGCTACACCTTC. This translates into CASSEARPGDIGGYTF.